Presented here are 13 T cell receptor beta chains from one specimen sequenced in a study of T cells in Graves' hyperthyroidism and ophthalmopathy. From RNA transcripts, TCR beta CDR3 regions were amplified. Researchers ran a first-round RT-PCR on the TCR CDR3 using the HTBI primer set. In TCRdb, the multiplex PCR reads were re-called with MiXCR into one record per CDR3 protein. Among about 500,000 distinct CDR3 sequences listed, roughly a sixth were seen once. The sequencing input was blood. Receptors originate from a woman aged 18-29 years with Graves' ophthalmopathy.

CDR3: CASSRRDSGSFSDTQYF. The CDR3 nucleotides are TGTGCCAGCAGTCGTCGAGACAGCGGGAGTTTCTCAGATACGCAGTATTTT. This chain joins TRBV6-1 and TRBJ2-3; TRBD2 matches 8 bases. V shed 5 bases and J 4 bases; nucleotides not matched to a gene: 14. Germline V CDR1 and CDR2: MNHNS, SASEGT. The CDR3 has 17 amino acids.

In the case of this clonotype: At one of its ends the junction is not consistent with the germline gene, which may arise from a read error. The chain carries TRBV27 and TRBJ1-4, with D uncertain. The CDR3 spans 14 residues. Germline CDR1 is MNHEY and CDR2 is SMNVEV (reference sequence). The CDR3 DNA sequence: TGTGCCGGCAGTTTAAGCGGGCGCGGTGAAAAACTGTTTTTT. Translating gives CAGSLSGRGEKLFF.

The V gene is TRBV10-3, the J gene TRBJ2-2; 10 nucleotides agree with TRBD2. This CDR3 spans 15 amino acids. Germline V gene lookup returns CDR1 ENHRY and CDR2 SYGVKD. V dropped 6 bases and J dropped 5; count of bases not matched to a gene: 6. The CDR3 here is CAIRVPAGGTGELFF. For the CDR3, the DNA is TGTGCCATCAGGGTCCCAGCGGGAGGGACCGGGGAGCTGTTTTTT.

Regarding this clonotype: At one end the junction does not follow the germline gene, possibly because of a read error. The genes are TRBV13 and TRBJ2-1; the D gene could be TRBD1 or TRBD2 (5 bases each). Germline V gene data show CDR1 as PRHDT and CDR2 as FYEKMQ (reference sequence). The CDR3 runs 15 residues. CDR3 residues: CANSVGVGAWDEQFF. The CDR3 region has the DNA TGTGCCAACAGCGTAGGAGTCGGGGCCTGGGATGAGCAGTTCTTC. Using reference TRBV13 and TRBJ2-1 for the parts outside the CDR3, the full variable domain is AAGVIQSPRHLIKEKRETATLKCYPIPRHDTVYWYQQGPGQDPQFLISFYEKMQSDKGSIPDRFSAQQFSDYHSELNMSSLELGDSALYFCANSVGVGAWDEQFFGPGTRLTVL.

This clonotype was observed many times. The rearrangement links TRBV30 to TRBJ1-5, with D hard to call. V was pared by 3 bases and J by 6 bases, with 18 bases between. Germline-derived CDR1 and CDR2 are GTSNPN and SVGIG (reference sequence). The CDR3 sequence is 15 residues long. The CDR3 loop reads CAWRPISPNFQPQHF. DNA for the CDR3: TGTGCCTGGAGACCTATTTCCCCAAATTTTCAGCCCCAGCATTTT. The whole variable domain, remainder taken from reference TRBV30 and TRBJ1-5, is SQTIHQWPATLVQPVGSPLSLECTVEGTSNPNLYWYRQAAGRGLQLLFYSVGIGQISSEVPQNLSASRPQDRQFILSSKKLLLSDSGFYLCAWRPISPNFQPQHFGDGTRLSIL.

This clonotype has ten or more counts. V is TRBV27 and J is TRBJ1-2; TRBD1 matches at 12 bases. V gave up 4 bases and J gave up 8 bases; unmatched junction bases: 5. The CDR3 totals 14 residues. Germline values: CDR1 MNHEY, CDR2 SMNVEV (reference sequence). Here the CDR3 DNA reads TGTGCCAGCAGTTACCGGGACAGGGGGCGCGGCTACACCTTC. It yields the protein CASSYRDRGRGYTF.

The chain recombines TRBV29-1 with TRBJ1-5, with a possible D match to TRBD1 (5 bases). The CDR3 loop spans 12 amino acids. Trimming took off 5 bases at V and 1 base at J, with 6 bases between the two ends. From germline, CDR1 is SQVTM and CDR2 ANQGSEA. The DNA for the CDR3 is TGCAGCGTTTCAGGGAGCAATCAGCCCCAGCATTTT. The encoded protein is CSVSGSNQPQHF.

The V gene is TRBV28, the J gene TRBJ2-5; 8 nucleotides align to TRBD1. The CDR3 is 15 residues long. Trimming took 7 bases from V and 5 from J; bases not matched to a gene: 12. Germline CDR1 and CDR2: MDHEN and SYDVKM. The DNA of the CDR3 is TGTGCCAGCACCCATGAGGTCAGACAGGGGGAGACCCAGTACTTC. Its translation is CASTHEVRQGETQYF.

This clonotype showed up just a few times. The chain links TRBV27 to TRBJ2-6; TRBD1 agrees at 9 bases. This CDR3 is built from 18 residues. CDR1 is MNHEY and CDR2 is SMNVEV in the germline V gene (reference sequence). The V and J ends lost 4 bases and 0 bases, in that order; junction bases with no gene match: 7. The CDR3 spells CASSSGQGISSGANVLTF. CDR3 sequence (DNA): TGTGCCAGCAGTTCCGGACAGGGGATCAGCTCTGGGGCCAACGTCCTGACTTTC.

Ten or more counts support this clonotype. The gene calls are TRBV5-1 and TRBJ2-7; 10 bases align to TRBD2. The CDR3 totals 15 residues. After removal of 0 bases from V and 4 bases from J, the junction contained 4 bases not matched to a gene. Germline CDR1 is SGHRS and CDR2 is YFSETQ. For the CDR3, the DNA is TGCGCCAGCAGCTTGGCTAGCGGGAGTGGGTACGAGCAGTACTTC. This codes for CASSLASGSGYEQYF.

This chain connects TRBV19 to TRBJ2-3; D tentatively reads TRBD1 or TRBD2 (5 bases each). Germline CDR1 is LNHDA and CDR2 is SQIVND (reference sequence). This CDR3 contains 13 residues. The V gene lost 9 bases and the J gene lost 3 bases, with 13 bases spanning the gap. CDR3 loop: CASRGALTDTQYF. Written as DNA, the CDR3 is TGTGCCAGCCGAGGGGCGCTGACAGATACGCAGTATTTT.

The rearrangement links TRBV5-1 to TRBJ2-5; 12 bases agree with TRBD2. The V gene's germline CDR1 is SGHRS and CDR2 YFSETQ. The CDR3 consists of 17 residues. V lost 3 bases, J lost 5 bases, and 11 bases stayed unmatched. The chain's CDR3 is CASSWRPSGGAMETQYF. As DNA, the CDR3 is TGCGCCAGCAGCTGGAGGCCTAGCGGGGGGGCCATGGAGACCCAGTACTTC.

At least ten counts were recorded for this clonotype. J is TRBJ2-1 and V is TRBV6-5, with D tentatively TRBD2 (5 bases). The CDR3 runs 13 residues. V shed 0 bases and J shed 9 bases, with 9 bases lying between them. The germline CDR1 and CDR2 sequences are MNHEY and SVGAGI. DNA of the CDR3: TGTGCCAGCAGTTACTCACCGGCGGGTGAGCAGTTCTTC. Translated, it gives CASSYSPAGEQFF.